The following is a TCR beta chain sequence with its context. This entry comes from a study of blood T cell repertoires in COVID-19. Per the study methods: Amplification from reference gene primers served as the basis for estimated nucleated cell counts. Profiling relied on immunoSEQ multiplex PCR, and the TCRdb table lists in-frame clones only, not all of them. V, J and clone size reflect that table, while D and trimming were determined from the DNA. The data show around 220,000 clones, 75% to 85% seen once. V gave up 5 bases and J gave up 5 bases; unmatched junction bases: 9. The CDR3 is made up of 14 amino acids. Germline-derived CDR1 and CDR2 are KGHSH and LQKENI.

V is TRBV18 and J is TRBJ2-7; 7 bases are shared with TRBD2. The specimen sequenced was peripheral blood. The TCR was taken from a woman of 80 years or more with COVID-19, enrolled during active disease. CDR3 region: CASSLAGEGNEQYF. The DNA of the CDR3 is TGTGCCAGCTCATTAGCGGGCGAAGGCAACGAGCAGTACTTC.